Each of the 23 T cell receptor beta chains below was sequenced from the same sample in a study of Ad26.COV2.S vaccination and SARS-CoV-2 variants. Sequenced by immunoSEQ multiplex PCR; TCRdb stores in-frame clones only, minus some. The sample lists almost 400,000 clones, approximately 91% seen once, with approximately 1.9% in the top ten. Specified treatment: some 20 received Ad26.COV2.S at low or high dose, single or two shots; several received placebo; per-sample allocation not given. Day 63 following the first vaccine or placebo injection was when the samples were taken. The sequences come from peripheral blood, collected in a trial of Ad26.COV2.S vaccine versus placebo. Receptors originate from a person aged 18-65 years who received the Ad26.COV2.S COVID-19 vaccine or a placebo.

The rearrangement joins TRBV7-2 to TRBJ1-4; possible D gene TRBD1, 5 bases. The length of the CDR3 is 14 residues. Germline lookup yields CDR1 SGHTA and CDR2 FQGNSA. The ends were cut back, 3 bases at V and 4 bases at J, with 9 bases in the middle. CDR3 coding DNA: TGTGCCAGCAGCTTGGGACCCTATAATGAAAAACTGTTTTTT. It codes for CASSLGPYNEKLFF.

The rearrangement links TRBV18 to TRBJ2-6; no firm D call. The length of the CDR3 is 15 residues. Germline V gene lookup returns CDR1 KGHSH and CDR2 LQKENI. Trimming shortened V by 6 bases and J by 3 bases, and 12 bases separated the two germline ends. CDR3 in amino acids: CASSSSGGGANVLTF. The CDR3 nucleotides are TGTGCCAGCTCTTCGTCAGGTGGTGGGGCCAACGTCCTGACTTTC. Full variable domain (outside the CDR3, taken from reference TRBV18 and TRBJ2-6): NAGVMQNPRHLVRRRGQEARLRCSPMKGHSHVYWYRQLPEEGLKFMVYLQKENIIDESGMPKERFSAEFPKEGPSILRIQQVVRGDSAAYFCASSSSGGGANVLTFGAGSRLTVL.

The CDR3 spells CASSLAGDPNTEAFF. The CDR3 nucleotides are TGCGCCAGCAGCTTGGCCGGGGATCCGAACACTGAAGCTTTCTTT. The chain links TRBV5-1 to TRBJ1-1; no reliable D call. V shed 0 bases and J shed 1 base, with 10 bases lying between them. Germline lookup yields CDR1 SGHRS and CDR2 YFSETQ. This CDR3 spans 15 amino acids.

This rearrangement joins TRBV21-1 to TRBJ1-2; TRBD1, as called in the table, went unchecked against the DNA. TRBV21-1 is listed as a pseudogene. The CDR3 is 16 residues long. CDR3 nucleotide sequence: TGTGCCAGCAGAAATGCCTGTCCTCAGGGGAACTATGGCTACACCTTC. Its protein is CASRNACPQGNYGYTF.

In DNA, the CDR3 is TGTGCCAGCAGTCCCCAACCGGCTGAAGCTTTCTTT. Its translation: CASSPQPAEAFF. The rearrangement links TRBV28 to TRBJ1-1, with D hard to call. The V gene's germline CDR1 is MDHEN and CDR2 SYDVKM. The CDR3 consists of 12 residues. V lost 5 bases and J 6 bases, leaving 10 bases between the germline ends.

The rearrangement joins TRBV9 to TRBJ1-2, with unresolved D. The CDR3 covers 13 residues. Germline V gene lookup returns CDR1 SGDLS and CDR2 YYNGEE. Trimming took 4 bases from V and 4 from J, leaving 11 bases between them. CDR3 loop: CASSSTGSYGYTF. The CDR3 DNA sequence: TGTGCCAGCAGCAGTACGGGGTCCTATGGCTACACCTTC.

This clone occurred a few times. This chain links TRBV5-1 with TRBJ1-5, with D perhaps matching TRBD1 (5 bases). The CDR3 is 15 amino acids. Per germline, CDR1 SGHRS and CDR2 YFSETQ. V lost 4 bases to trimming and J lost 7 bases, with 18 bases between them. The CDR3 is CASSKGLGPGQPQHF. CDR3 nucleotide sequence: TGCGCCAGCAGCAAGGGACTAGGGCCAGGACAGCCCCAGCATTTT.

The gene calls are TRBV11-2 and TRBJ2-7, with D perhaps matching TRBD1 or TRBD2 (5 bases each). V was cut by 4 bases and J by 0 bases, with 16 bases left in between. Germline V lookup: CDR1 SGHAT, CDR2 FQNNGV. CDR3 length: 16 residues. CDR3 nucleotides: TGTGCCAGCAGCTCCGGGACCGGGACCTCCTCCTACGAGCAGTACTTC. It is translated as CASSSGTGTSSYEQYF.

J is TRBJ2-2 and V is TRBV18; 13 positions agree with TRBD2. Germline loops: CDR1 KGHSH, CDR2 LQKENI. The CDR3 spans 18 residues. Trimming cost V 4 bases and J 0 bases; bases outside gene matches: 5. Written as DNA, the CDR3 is TGTGCCAGCTCACTGATCGGACTAGCGGGAGCGAACACCGGGGAGCTGTTTTTT. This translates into CASSLIGLAGANTGELFF.

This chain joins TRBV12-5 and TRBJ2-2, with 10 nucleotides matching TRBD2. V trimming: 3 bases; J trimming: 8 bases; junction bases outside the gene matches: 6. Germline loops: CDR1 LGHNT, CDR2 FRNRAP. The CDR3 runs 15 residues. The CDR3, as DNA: TGTGCTAGTGGTTTTTCTAGCGGGAGTTTAGGGGAGCTGTTTTTT. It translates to CASGFSSGSLGELFF. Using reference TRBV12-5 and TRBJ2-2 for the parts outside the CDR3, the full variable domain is DARVTQTPRHKVTEMGQEVTMRCQPILGHNTVFWYRQTMMQGLELLAYFRNRAPLDDSGMPKDRFSAEMPDATLATLKIQPSEPRDSAVYFCASGFSSGSLGELFFGEGSRLTVL.

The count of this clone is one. CDR3 sequence reads: CATGGLIAGGSTDTQYF. CDR3 DNA: TGTGCCACCGGCGGTTTAATAGCGGGAGGGTCCACAGATACGCAGTATTTT. The chain couples TRBV10-3 to TRBJ2-3; TRBD2 agrees at 11 bases. The CDR3 covers 17 residues. Losses at the gene ends were 10 bases for V and 2 bases for J; bases not matched to a gene: 14. The germline CDR1 and CDR2 sequences are ENHRY and SYGVKD.

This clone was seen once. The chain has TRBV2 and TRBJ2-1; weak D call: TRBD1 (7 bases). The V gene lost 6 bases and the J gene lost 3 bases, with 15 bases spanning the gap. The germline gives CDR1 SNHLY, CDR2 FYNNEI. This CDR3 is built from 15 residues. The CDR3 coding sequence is TGTGCCAGCAGGGAAAGACAGGGACTCTACAATGAGCAGTTCTTC. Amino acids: CASRERQGLYNEQFF.

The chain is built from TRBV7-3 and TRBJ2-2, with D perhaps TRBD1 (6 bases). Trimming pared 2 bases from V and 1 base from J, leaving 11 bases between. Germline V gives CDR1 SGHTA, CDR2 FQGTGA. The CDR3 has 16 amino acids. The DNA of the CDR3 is TGTGCCAGCAGCTTATCAGGGGTATTGAACACCGGGGAGCTGTTTTTT. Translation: CASSLSGVLNTGELFF. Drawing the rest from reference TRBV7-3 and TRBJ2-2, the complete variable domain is GAGVSQTPSNKVTEKGKYVELRCDPISGHTALYWYRQSLGQGPEFLIYFQGTGAADDSGLPNDRFFAVRPEGSVSTLKIQRTERGDSAVYLCASSLSGVLNTGELFFGEGSRLTVL.

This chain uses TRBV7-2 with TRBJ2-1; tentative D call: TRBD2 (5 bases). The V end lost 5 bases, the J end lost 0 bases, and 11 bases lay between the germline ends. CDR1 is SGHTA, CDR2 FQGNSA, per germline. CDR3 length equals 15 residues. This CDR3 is CASSASFSSYNEQFF. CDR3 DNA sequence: TGTGCCAGCAGCGCTAGCTTCAGCTCCTACAATGAGCAGTTCTTC.

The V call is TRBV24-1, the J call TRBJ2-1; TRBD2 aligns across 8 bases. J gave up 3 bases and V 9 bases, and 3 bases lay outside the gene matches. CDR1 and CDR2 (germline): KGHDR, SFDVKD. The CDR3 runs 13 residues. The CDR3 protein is CATAREDYNEQFF. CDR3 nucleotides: TGTGCCACCGCGCGGGAGGACTACAATGAGCAGTTCTTC.

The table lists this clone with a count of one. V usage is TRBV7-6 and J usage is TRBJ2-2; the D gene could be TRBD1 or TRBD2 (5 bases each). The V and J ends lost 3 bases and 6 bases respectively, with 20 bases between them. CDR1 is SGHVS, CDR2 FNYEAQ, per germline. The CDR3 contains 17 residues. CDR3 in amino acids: CASSLGPGLKSAGELFF. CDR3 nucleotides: TGTGCCAGCAGCTTGGGACCGGGCCTCAAATCGGCCGGGGAGCTGTTTTTT.

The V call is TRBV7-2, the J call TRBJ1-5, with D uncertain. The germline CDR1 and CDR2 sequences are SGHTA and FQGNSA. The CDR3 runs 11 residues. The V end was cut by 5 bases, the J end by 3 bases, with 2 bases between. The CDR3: CASSLNQPQHF. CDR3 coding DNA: TGTGCCAGCAGCCTCAATCAGCCCCAGCATTTT.

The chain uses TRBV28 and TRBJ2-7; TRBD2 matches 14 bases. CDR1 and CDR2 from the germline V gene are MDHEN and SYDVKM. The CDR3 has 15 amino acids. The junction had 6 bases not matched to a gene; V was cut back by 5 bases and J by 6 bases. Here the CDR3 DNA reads TGTGCCAGCAGTATCAGACTAGCGGGAGGGGGCGAGCAGTACTTC. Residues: CASSIRLAGGGEQYF.

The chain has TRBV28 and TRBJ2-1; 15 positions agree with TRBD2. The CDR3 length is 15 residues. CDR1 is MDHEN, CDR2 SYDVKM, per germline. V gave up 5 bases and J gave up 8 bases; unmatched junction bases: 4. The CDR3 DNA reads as TGTGCCAGCAGTCAGGGACTAGCGGGAGGTGATGAGCAGTTCTTC. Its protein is CASSQGLAGGDEQFF.

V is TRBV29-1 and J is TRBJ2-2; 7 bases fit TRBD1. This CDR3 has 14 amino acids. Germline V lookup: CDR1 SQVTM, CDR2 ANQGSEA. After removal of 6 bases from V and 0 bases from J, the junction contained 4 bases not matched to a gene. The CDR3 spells CSVTGTANTGELFF. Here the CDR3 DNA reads TGCAGCGTCACGGGGACAGCGAACACCGGGGAGCTGTTTTTT.

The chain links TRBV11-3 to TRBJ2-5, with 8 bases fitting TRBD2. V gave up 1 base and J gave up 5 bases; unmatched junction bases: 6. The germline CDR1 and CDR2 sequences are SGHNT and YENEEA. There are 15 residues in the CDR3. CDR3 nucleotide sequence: TGTGCCAGCAGCTTAGTCCCGGGAGGGAGGGAGACCCAGTACTTC. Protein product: CASSLVPGGRETQYF.

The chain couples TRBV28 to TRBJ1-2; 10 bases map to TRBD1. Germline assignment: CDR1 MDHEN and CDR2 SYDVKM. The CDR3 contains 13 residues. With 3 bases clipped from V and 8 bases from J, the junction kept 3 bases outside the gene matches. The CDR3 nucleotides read TGTGCCAGCAGTTTCGGGGACAGGGGCGGCTACACCTTC. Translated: CASSFGDRGGYTF.

The CDR3 protein is CASRPPDPLAGGTDEQFF. As DNA, the CDR3 is TGTGCAAGTCGCCCACCTGACCCCCTAGCGGGAGGGACGGATGAGCAGTTCTTC. The V gene is TRBV12-2, the J gene TRBJ2-1; no DNA check was done on the table's D call, TRBD2. TRBV12-2 is recorded as a pseudogene. The CDR3 is made up of 18 amino acids.